Listed below are T cell receptor beta chains from one sample, sequenced in a study of circulating tumor DNA in untreated peripheral T-cell lymphoma. Sequencing used immunoSEQ multiplex PCR; TCRdb keeps in-frame clones, though not all of them. The repertoire holds just over 6,500 clones, 62% seen once, with 50% to 60% in the top ten. The specimen was tumor tissue. The receptor source for this set is a human donor with peripheral T-cell lymphoma. CDR3s include the opening cysteine and the closing phenylalanine or tryptophan. A D gene is named only where the DNA matches it firmly. Part of the rows lack a size; the others show once, few, many or a class for expanded clones.

v_call,clone_size,j_call,d_call,cdr3_aa,cdr3_nt
TRBV19,-,TRBJ2-7,TRBD2,CASSVGTSGSQYF,TGTGCCAGTAGTGTTGGGACTAGCGGGAGCCAGTACTTC
TRBV19,-,TRBJ1-1,-,CASKGLGEWFTEAFF,TGTGCCAGTAAGGGGCTTGGGGAGTGGTTCACTGAAGCTTTCTTT
TRBV10-2,-,TRBJ2-7,-,CASSILGSYEQYF,TGCGCCAGCAGTATTCTAGGCTCCTACGAGCAGTACTTC
TRBV1,-,TRBJ2-7,-,CASSQDQGEAYEQYF,TGCGCCAGCAGCCAAGATCAGGGTGAAGCCTACGAGCAGTACTTC
TRBV6-8,-,TRBJ1-6,-,CASSRTASSYNSPLHF,TGTGCCAGCAGTCGGACGGCTAGCTCCTATAATTCACCCCTCCACTTT
TRBV6-8,-,TRBJ1-1,-,CASSRNRQDGSEAFF,TGTGCCAGCAGTCGTAACCGACAGGACGGGTCTGAAGCTTTCTTT
TRBV1,-,TRBJ1-5,-,CASSQDGAGFSNQPQHF,TGCGCCAGCAGCCAAGATGGGGCAGGTTTTAGCAATCAGCCCCAGCATTTT
TRBV30,-,TRBJ1-5,-,CAWSLYNQPQHF,TGTGCCTGGAGTCTCTACAATCAGCCCCAGCATTTT
TRBV6-8,few,TRBJ1-2,-,CASSYSSQIYGYTF,TGTGCCAGCAGTTACTCGAGCCAAATTTATGGCTACACCTTC
TRBV30,-,TRBJ2-1,-,CAWSAGNNEQFF,TGTGCCTGGAGTGCTGGCAACAATGAGCAGTTCTTC
TRBV11-3,few,TRBJ2-1,TRBD1,CASSSRTPQGAYNEQFF,TGTGCCAGCAGCTCCCGGACCCCCCAGGGGGCTTACAATGAGCAGTTCTTC
TRBV19,-,TRBJ2-6,-,CASSIRVRGSGANVLTF,TGTGCCAGTAGTATACGGGTCCGAGGCTCTGGGGCCAACGTCCTGACTTTC
TRBV18,-,TRBJ2-7,TRBD2,CASSPIRLAGVYEQYF,TGTGCCAGCTCACCTATCAGACTAGCGGGAGTGTACGAGCAGTACTTC
TRBV5-1,-,TRBJ1-1,TRBD1,CASSLFPGQGSQMNTEAFF,TGCGCCAGCAGCTTGTTTCCGGGACAGGGGTCACAGATGAACACTGAAGCTTTCTTT
TRBV7-5,-,TRBJ2-1,-,CASSGGTGANEQFF,TGTGCCAGCAGTGGTGGGACGGGTGCTAATGAGCAGTTCTTC
TRBV6-7,-,TRBJ2-5,TRBD2,CASSAIEPSGGETQYF,TGTGCCAGCAGTGCCATTGAGCCTAGCGGCGGGGAGACCCAGTACTTC
TRBV6-8,-,TRBJ2-2,-,CASSYSTTLGGARFTGKLFF,TGTGCCAGCAGTTACTCAACCACCTTAGGAGGGGCGCGGTTCACCGGGAAGCTGTTTTTT
TRBV6-8,-,TRBJ1-2,-,CASSLGPVGYTF,TGTGCCAGCAGCCTGGGGCCAGTCGGCTACACCTTC
TRBV5-1,-,TRBJ2-5,-,CASSARRQDLGETQYF,TGCGCCAGCAGCGCTAGGAGACAGGACTTAGGCGAGACCCAGTACTTC
TRBV18,-,TRBJ2-3,-,CASSPASGRDTQYF,TGTGCCAGCTCACCCGCCTCGGGTAGAGATACGCAGTATTTT
TRBV18,-,TRBJ1-1,TRBD1,CASSIGQGLLNTEAFF,TGTGCCAGCTCAATTGGACAGGGGTTGTTGAACACTGAAGCTTTCTTT
TRBV5-1,-,TRBJ2-1,TRBD2,CASSPTSGAWDEQFF,TGCGCCAGCAGCCCAACTAGCGGGGCCTGGGATGAGCAGTTCTTC
TRBV5-4,-,TRBJ1-1,-,CASSFSPNTEAFF,TGTGCCAGCAGCTTTTCACCGAACACTGAAGCTTTCTTT